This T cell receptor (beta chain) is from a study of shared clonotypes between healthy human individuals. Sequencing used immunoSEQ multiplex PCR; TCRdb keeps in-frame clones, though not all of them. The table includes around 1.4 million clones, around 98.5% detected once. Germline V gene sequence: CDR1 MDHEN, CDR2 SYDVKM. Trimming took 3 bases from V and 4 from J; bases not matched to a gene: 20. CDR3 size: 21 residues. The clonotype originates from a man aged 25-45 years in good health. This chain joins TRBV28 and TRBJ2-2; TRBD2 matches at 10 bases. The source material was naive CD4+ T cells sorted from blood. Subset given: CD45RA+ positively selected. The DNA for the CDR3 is TGTGCCAGCAGTTTTCGTCCAGAATCCCGGACTAGCGGAGACCGCACCGGGGAGCTGTTTTTT. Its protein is CASSFRPESRTSGDRTGELFF.